Shown below are 4 T cell receptor beta chains from a single sample sequenced in a study of blood T cells in healthy people across ages. Together with a sample-barcoded 5' primer, a J-beta primer mix was included in a second PCR lasting about 7 to 12 cycles. TCRdb processed the 5' RACE reads anew with MiXCR; each CDR3 protein has one entry. The sample consists of approximately 670,000 distinct CDR3 sequences, 40% to 50% of them appearing once. Sequenced sample: blood. The receptors come from a man at least 80 years old in good health.

The CDR3 sequence: CAISATGIEQFF. The CDR3 bases are TGTGCCATCAGTGCTACAGGGATTGAGCAGTTCTTC. The rearrangement links TRBV10-3 to TRBJ2-1; possibly TRBD1 for D (6 bases). From germline, CDR1 is ENHRY and CDR2 SYGVKD. The CDR3 length is 12 residues. The V and J ends lost 4 bases and 9 bases respectively, with 10 bases between them.

J is TRBJ2-5 and V is TRBV5-4; 10 bases are a match to TRBD2. Germline trimming cut 4 bases from V and 3 bases from J; bases unmatched to any gene: 6. Looked up from germline, CDR1 is SGHNT and CDR2 is YYREEE (reference sequence). There are 15 residues in the CDR3. The CDR3 DNA follows: TGTGCCAGCAGCCCCGGGACTAGCGAAGAAGAGACCCAGTACTTC. This codes for CASSPGTSEEETQYF.

This clonotype was detected many times. The rearrangement uses TRBV7-2 and TRBJ2-7; 10 bases align to TRBD2. The CDR3 loop spans 16 amino acids. CDR1 and CDR2 (germline): SGHTA, FQGNSA. The ends lost 6 bases at V and 2 bases at J; junction bases unmatched: 10. Here the CDR3 DNA reads TGTGCCAGCAGATTGGATTCGGGACTAGCGACCTACGAGCAGTACTTC. Amino acids: CASRLDSGLATYEQYF.

This clonotype was picked up many times. The V call is TRBV20-1, the J call TRBJ2-1; D may correspond to TRBD1 or TRBD2 (6 bases each). The CDR3 has 15 residues. Germline CDR1 and CDR2: DFQATT and SNEGSKA (reference sequence). Trimming took off 3 bases at V and 6 bases at J, with 18 bases between the two ends. Written as DNA, the CDR3 is TGCAGTGCTAGTCTGGCGGGCGGAGGGGGCAATGAGCAGTTCTTC. This codes for CSASLAGGGGNEQFF.